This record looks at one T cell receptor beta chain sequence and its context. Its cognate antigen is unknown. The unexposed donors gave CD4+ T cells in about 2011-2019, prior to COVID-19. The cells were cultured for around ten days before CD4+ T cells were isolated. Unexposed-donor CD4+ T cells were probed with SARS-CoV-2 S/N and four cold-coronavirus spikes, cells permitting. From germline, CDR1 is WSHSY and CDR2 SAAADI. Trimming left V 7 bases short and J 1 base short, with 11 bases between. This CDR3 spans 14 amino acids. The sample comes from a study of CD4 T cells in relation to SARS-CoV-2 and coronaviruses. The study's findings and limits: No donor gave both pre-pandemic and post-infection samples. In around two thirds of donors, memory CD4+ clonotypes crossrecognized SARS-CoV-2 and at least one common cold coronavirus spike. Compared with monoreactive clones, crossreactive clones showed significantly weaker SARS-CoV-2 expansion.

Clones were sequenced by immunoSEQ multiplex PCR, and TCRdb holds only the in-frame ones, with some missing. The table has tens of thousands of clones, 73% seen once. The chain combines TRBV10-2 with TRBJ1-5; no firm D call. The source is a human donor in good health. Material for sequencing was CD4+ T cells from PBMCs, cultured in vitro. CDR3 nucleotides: TGCGCCAGCATCGACCTGGGGAGCAATCAGCCCCAGCATTTT. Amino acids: CASIDLGSNQPQHF.